This T cell receptor (beta chain) originates from a study of molecular identifiers for immune sequencing clone quantification. This clonotype was counted ten times or more. Its cognate antigen is unknown. As CD8+CD4-CCR7+CD45RA+ cells, naive CD8 T cells were sorted. CDR1 LGHNT and CDR2 FRNRAP come from the germline V gene. The germline V and J ends were trimmed by 5 bases and 1 base, with 12 bases remaining between them. The CDR3 is 15 amino acids. Study outcomes and limitations: More than 97% of effector molecules, versus under 1% of naive-cell molecules, belonged to clones above 20 RNA copies.

Bulk TCR libraries were made with methods that had been previously described and with listed TCR primers. TCRdb processed the PCR reads anew with MiXCR; each CDR3 protein has one entry. Among tens of thousands of distinct CDR3 sequences, approximately 17% were seen once, and the ten largest hold 0.9% to 1%. This sequence was found in a human donor in good health. Some libraries in this study had Jurkat cell RNA spiked in. The sample was naive CD8+ T cells from blood, with Jurkat cell RNA spiked in. The subset was: FACS-sorted CD8+CD4-CCR7+CD45RA+ naive T cells. The chain links TRBV12-5 to TRBJ2-4; possibly TRBD1 for D (5 bases). CDR3: CASGPGLGAKNIQYF. The CDR3 coding sequence is TGTGCTAGTGGTCCAGGGTTAGGGGCCAAAAACATTCAGTACTTC. Combining the CDR3 with reference TRBV12-5 and TRBJ2-4 gives the whole variable domain DARVTQTPRHKVTEMGQEVTMRCQPILGHNTVFWYRQTMMQGLELLAYFRNRAPLDDSGMPKDRFSAEMPDATLATLKIQPSEPRDSAVYFCASGPGLGAKNIQYFGAGTRLSVL.